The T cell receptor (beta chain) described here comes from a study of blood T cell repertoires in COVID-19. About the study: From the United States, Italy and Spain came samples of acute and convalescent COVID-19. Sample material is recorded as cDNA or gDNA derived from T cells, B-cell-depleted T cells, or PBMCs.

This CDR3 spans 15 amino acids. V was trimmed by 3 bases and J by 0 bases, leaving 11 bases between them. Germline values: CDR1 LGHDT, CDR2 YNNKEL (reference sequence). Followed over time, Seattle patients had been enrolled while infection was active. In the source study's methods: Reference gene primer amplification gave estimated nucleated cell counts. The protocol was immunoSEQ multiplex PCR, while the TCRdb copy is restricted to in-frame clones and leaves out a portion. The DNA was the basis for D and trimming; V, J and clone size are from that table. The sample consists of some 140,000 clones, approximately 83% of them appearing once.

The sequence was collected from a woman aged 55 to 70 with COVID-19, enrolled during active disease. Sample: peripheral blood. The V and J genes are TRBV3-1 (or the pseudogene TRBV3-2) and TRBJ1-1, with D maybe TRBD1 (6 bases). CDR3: CASSHIGQMNTEAFF. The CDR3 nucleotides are TGTGCCAGCAGCCACATCGGACAGATGAACACTGAAGCTTTCTTT.